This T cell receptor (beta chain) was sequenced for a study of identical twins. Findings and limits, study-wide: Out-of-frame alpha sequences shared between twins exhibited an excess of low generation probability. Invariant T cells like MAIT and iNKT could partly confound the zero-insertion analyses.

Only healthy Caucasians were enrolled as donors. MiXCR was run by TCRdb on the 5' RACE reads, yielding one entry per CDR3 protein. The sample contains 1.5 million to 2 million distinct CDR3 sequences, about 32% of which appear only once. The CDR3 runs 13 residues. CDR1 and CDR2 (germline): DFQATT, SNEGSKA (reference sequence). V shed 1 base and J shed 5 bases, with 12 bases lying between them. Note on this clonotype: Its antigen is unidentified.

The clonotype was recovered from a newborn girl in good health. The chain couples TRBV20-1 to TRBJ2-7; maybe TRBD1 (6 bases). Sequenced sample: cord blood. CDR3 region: CSARVTNRDEQYF. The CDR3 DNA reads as TGCAGTGCTAGAGTAACCAACAGGGACGAGCAGTACTTC.